This entry lists 22 T cell receptor beta chains sequenced from one sample in a study of blood T cell repertoires in COVID-19. Libraries were prepared by immunoSEQ multiplex PCR; TCRdb keeps only in-frame clonotypes and omits some of them. The sample has approximately 31,000 clones; roughly 90% are singletons. The specimen sequenced was peripheral blood. Every receptor here comes from a human donor in a cohort sampled during active COVID-19.

The rearrangement joins TRBV19 to TRBJ2-7; D is possibly TRBD2 (5 bases). Trimming removed 3 bases from V and 2 bases from J, with 11 bases in between. Germline V CDR1 and CDR2: LNHDA, SQIVND (reference sequence). The CDR3 has 14 residues. The CDR3 sequence: CASSIYGRTYEQYF. Here the CDR3 DNA reads TGTGCCAGTAGTATTTATGGGAGAACCTACGAGCAGTACTTC. The variable domain in full, with the rest retrieved from reference TRBV19 and TRBJ2-7, is DGGITQSPKYLFRKEGQNVTLSCEQNLNHDAMYWYRQDPGQGLRLIYYSQIVNDFQKGDIAEGYSVSREKKESFPLTVTSAQKNPTAFYLCASSIYGRTYEQYFGPGTRLTVT.

The chain has TRBV24-1 and TRBJ2-3, with D possibly matching TRBD2 (7 bases). The V gene lost 4 bases and the J gene lost 3 bases, with 13 bases spanning the gap. The germline V gene encodes CDR1 KGHDR and CDR2 SFDVKD. There are 15 residues in the CDR3. DNA of the CDR3: TGTGCCACCAGTGAGGGGGGAGGGGGGACAGATACGCAGTATTTT. This translates into CATSEGGGGTDTQYF.

The J gene is TRBJ2-7, the V gene TRBV12-3 or TRBV12-4; D possibly corresponds to TRBD1 (6 bases). This CDR3 is built from 13 residues. V gave up 6 bases and J gave up 8 bases, with 17 bases separating them. CDR3 sequence (DNA): TGTGCCAGCAGCCGACGGGACAACGCGAAGCAGTACTTC. This gives the protein CASSRRDNAKQYF.

The rearrangement links TRBV3-1 (or the pseudogene TRBV3-2) to TRBJ2-5; D might be TRBD2 (5 bases). The CDR3 extends over 14 amino acids. Trimming took 3 bases from V and 0 from J, leaving 8 bases between them. Looked up from germline, CDR1 is LGHDT and CDR2 is YNNKEL (reference sequence). The CDR3 region is CASSHSRDQETQYF. The DNA of the CDR3 is TGTGCCAGCAGCCATTCGCGGGACCAAGAGACCCAGTACTTC.

This clone has just a few counts. The chain links TRBV5-4 to TRBJ1-6; possibly TRBD1 for D (6 bases). With 1 base removed from V and 10 bases from J, the gap between germline ends came to 18 bases. Germline V lookup: CDR1 SGHNT, CDR2 YYREEE (reference sequence). The CDR3 extends over 16 amino acids. Here the CDR3 reads CASSLRGRGAGSPLHF. The CDR3 DNA is TGTGCCAGCAGCTTGAGGGGGAGGGGCGCGGGCTCACCCCTCCACTTT.

The rearrangement uses TRBV6-5 and TRBJ1-1, with unresolved D. V was trimmed by 5 bases and J by 5 bases, leaving 15 bases between them. CDR1 is MNHEY, CDR2 SVGAGI, per germline. This CDR3 has 14 residues. CDR3 region: CASSHAERGTEAFF. The CDR3 bases are TGTGCCAGCAGTCACGCGGAACGGGGTACTGAAGCTTTCTTT.

The V gene is TRBV18, the J gene TRBJ2-2; D perhaps matches TRBD2 (5 bases). V was shortened by 10 bases and J by 0 bases, with 18 bases between the two germline ends. The CDR3 loop spans 16 amino acids. Germline lookup yields CDR1 KGHSH and CDR2 LQKENI. The CDR3 reads CATTLSAGSNTGELFF. CDR3 nucleotide sequence: TGTGCCACCACCCTCTCCGCGGGCTCGAACACCGGGGAGCTGTTTTTT.

The V and J genes are TRBV6-2 or TRBV6-3 and TRBJ2-7, with TRBD2 as a possible D gene (5 bases). V was pared by 0 bases and J by 2 bases, with 8 bases between. This CDR3 is 14 amino acids long. Germline V gene lookup returns CDR1 MNHEY and CDR2 SVGEGT. CDR3 sequence: CASSYSIGAYEQYF. DNA of the CDR3: TGTGCCAGCAGTTACTCGATCGGGGCCTACGAGCAGTACTTC.

The chain links TRBV28 to TRBJ2-3; D possibly corresponds to TRBD1 (5 bases). The V gene's germline CDR1 is MDHEN and CDR2 SYDVKM. V shed 6 bases and J shed 0 bases, with 10 bases lying between them. This CDR3 region has 14 residues. CDR3 residues: CASRSAGSTDTQYF. CDR3 DNA sequence: TGTGCCAGCAGGTCCGCAGGGAGCACAGATACGCAGTATTTT.

This sequence joins TRBV5-1 and TRBJ2-6, with D possibly matching TRBD2 (6 bases). The V gene's germline CDR1 is SGHRS and CDR2 YFSETQ. The CDR3 is made up of 16 amino acids. The germline V and J ends were trimmed by 3 bases and 0 bases, with 10 bases remaining between them. The CDR3 spells CASSSGTSSGANVLTF. CDR3 bases: TGCGCCAGCAGCTCCGGGACTTCCTCTGGGGCCAACGTCCTGACTTTC.

In its sample, this clone was seen once. The V and J genes are TRBV5-6 and TRBJ2-1; 9 positions agree with TRBD2. The CDR3 extends over 15 amino acids. CDR1 and CDR2 (germline): SGHDT, YYEEEE. V was clipped by 1 base and J by 12 bases; unmatched bases: 11. CDR3 sequence (DNA): TGTGCCAGCAGCTTGCCGCTAGCGGGGCTCAAGGGGCAGTTCTTC. It encodes CASSLPLAGLKGQFF.

The rearrangement joins TRBV27 to TRBJ1-2; maybe TRBD1 (5 bases). The germline gives CDR1 MNHEY, CDR2 SMNVEV (reference sequence). CDR3 length: 14 residues. The germline V and J ends were trimmed by 5 bases and 2 bases, with 12 bases remaining between them. CDR3 sequence reads: CASSKGLSNYGYTF. The CDR3, as DNA: TGTGCCAGCAGTAAGGGACTTTCAAACTATGGCTACACCTTC.

The rearrangement joins TRBV29-1 to TRBJ2-3; 11 bases are shared with TRBD2. The CDR3 has 16 amino acids. Germline V gives CDR1 SQVTM, CDR2 ANQGSEA. Unmatched junction bases numbered 6, after V lost 4 bases and J lost 0 bases. The CDR3 nucleotides read TGCAGCGTTGTCGTTTGGACTAGCGGGAGCACAGATACGCAGTATTTT. Protein product: CSVVVWTSGSTDTQYF.

V is TRBV18 and J is TRBJ1-6; D is uncertain. Per germline, CDR1 KGHSH and CDR2 LQKENI. V was clipped by 2 bases and J by 10 bases, with 18 bases between them. The CDR3 has 16 amino acids. CDR3: CASSPGGSTLGSPLHF. For the CDR3, the DNA is TGTGCCAGCTCACCAGGCGGGTCCACCCTTGGGTCACCCCTCCACTTT.

The chain carries TRBV7-3 and TRBJ2-1; TRBD2 matches at 15 bases. J gave up 0 bases and V 5 bases, and 8 bases lay outside the gene matches. Germline-derived CDR1 and CDR2 are SGHTA and FQGTGA. This CDR3 has 19 residues. The CDR3 coding sequence is TGTGCCAGCAGCCCAACGTCGGGACTAGCGGGAGGCTCCTACAATGAGCAGTTCTTC. It translates to CASSPTSGLAGGSYNEQFF.

This sequence joins TRBV11-2 and TRBJ2-1; perhaps TRBD1 as D (6 bases). The CDR3 totals 14 residues. The V end was cut by 2 bases, the J end by 9 bases, with 14 bases between. Germline CDR1 and CDR2: SGHAT and FQNNGV. For the CDR3, the DNA is TGTGCCAGCAGCTTAAACAGGTTCAGGGGTGAGCAGTTCTTC. It specifies CASSLNRFRGEQFF.

This rearrangement joins TRBV5-1 to TRBJ2-6; D gene ambiguous. Germline CDR1 and CDR2: SGHRS and YFSETQ. This CDR3 has 14 amino acids. Trimming removed 6 bases from V and 0 bases from J, with 7 bases in between. The CDR3: CASTPLSGANVLTF. The CDR3 nucleotides are TGCGCCAGCACCCCCCTCTCTGGGGCCAACGTCCTGACTTTC.

The chain has TRBV10-3 and TRBJ2-1; possibly TRBD1 for D (5 bases). V was clipped by 1 base and J by 5 bases, with 12 bases between them. Germline CDR1 ENHRY, CDR2 SYGVKD. The CDR3 runs to 15 residues. DNA of the CDR3: TGTGCCATCAGTGAGTTTCAGGGATCGGACAATGAGCAGTTCTTC. Translating it yields CAISEFQGSDNEQFF.

V is TRBV28 and J is TRBJ1-1; 7 nucleotides match TRBD1. The length of the CDR3 is 14 residues. Trimming removed 6 bases from V and 1 base from J; junction bases left unmatched: 5. Germline CDR1 is MDHEN and CDR2 is SYDVKM. As DNA, the CDR3 is TGTGCCAGCAGATTGGGACAGAGGAACACTGAAGCTTTCTTT. Its translation is CASRLGQRNTEAFF.

The chain is built from TRBV5-1 and TRBJ1-3; 8 bases map to TRBD1. Germline CDR1 is SGHRS and CDR2 is YFSETQ. This CDR3 comprises 17 residues. Unmatched junction bases numbered 13, after V lost 4 bases and J lost 4 bases. The CDR3 loop is CASSIRQGSFSGNTIYF. DNA for the CDR3: TGCGCCAGCAGCATCCGACAGGGGAGTTTCTCAGGAAACACCATATATTTT.

This chain connects TRBV7-9 to TRBJ1-2; D not resolved. V dropped 5 bases and J dropped 2 bases, with 15 bases sitting between them. The CDR3 contains 15 residues. Germline CDR1 SEHNR, CDR2 FQNEAQ (reference sequence). CDR3 in amino acids: CASSLGAGSNYGYTF. CDR3 DNA sequence: TGTGCCAGCAGCCTAGGAGCGGGCTCCAACTATGGCTACACCTTC. The full variable domain, its missing parts supplied by reference TRBV7-9 and TRBJ1-2, is DTGVSQNPRHKITKRGQNVTFRCDPISEHNRLYWYRQTLGQGPEFLTYFQNEAQLEKSRLLSDRFSAERPKGSFSTLEIQRTEQGDSAMYLCASSLGAGSNYGYTFGSGTRLTVV.

V is TRBV5-1 and J is TRBJ1-1; TRBD1 aligns across 11 bases. Germline trimming cut 4 bases from V and 6 bases from J; bases unmatched to any gene: 5. Germline V gene sequence: CDR1 SGHRS, CDR2 YFSETQ. The CDR3 sequence is 14 residues long. CDR3 DNA sequence: TGCGCCAGCAGCCCGGGACAGGGGGATTCTGAAGCTTTCTTT. Translation: CASSPGQGDSEAFF.